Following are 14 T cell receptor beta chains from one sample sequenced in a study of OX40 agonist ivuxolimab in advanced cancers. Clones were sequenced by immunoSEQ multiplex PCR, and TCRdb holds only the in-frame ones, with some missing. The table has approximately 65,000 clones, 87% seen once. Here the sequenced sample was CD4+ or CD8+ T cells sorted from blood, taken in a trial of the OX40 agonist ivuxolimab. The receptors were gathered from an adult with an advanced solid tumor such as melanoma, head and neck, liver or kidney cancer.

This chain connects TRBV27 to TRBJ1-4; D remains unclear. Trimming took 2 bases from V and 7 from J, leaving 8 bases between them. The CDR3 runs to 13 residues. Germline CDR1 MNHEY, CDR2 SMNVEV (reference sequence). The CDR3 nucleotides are TGTGCCAGCAGTTTAGGGCGCGGTGAAAAACTGTTTTTT. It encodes CASSLGRGEKLFF.

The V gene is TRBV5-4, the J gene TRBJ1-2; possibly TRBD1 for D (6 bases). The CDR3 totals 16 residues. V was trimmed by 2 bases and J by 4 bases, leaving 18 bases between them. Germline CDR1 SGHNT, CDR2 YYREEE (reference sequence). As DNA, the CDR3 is TGTGCCAGCAGCTTACTCCCTCGACAGGAACTCTATGGCTACACCTTC. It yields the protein CASSLLPRQELYGYTF.

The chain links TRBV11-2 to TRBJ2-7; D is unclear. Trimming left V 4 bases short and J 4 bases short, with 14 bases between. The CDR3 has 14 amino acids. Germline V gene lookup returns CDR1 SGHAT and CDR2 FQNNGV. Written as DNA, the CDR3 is TGTGCCAGCAGCTCAGCCCTCCGAAAATACGAGCAGTACTTC. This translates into CASSSALRKYEQYF.

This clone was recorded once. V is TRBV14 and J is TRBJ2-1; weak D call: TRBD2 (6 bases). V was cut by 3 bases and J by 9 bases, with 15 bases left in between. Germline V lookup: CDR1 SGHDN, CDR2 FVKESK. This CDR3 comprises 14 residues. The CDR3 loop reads CASSHPTFGGEQFF. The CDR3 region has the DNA TGTGCCAGCAGCCACCCAACCTTCGGGGGTGAGCAGTTCTTC.

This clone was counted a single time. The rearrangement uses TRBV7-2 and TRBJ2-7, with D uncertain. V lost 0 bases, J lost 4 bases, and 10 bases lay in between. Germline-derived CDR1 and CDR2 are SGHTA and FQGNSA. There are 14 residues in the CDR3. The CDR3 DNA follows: TGTGCCAGCAGCTTAGCGCTCCAGCTATACGAGCAGTACTTC. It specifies CASSLALQLYEQYF.

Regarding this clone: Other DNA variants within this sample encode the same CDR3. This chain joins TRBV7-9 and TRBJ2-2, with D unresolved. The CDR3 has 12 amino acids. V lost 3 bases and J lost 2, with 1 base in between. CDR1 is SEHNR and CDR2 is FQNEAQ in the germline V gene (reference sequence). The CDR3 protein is CASSFNTGELFF. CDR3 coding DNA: TGTGCCAGCAGCTTCAACACCGGGGAGCTGTTTTTT.

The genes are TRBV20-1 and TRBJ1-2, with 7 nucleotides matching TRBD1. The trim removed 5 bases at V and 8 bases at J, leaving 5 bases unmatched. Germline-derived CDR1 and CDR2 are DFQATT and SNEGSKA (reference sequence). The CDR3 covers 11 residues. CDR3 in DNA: TGCAGTGCTGAGGGGGCGGGAGGCTACACCTTC. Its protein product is CSAEGAGGYTF.

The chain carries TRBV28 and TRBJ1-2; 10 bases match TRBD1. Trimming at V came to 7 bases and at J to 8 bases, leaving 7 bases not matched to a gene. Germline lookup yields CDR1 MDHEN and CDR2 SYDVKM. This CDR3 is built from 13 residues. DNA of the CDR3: TGTGCCAGCATGCTACCGGGACAGGGGGGCTACACCTTC. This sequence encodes CASMLPGQGGYTF.

CDR3 sequence (DNA): TGTGCCAGCCGGCGGCTGGCCAAAAACATTCAGTACTTC. It encodes CASRRLAKNIQYF. This rearrangement joins TRBV6-1 to TRBJ2-4; no definite D call. CDR1 is MNHNS and CDR2 is SASEGT in the germline V gene. V lost 8 bases, J lost 1 base, and 9 bases lay in between. This CDR3 is 13 amino acids long.

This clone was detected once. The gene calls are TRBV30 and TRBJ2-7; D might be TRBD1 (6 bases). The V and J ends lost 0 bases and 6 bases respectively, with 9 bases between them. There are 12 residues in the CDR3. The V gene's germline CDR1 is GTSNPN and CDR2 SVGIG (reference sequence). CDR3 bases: TGTGCCTGGAGTGTACCAGGGGTCGAGCAGTACTTC. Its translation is CAWSVPGVEQYF.

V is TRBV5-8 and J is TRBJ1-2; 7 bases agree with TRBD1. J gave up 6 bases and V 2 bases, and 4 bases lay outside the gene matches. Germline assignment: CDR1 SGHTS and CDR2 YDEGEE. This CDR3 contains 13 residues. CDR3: CASSFTQGNGYTF. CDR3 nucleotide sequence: TGTGCCAGCAGCTTTACACAGGGGAATGGCTACACCTTC.

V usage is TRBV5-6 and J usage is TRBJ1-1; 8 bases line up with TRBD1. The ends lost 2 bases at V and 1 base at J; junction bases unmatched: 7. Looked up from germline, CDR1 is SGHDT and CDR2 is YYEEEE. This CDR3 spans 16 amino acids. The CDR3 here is CASSLRSGTGNTEAFF. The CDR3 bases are TGTGCCAGCAGCTTACGATCCGGGACAGGGAACACTGAAGCTTTCTTT.

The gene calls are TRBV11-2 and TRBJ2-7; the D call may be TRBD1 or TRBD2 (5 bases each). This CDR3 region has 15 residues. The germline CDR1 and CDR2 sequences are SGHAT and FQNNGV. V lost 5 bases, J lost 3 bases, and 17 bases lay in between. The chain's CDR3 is CASSPEGSGFYEQYF. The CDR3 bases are TGTGCCAGCAGCCCAGAGGGGTCAGGGTTCTACGAGCAGTACTTC.

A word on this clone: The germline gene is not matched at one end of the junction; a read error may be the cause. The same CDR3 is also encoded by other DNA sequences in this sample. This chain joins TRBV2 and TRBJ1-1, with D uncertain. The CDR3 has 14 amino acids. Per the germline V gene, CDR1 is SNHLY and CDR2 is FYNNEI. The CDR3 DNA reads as TGCGCCAGCATCAGGACGGAGAGTAACACTGAAGCTTTCTTT. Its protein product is CASIRTESNTEAFF. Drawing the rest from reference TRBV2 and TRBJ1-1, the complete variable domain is EPEVTQTPSHQVTQMGQEVILRCVPISNHLYFYWYRQILGQKVEFLVSFYNNEISEKSEIFDDQFSVERPDGSNFTLKIRSTKLEDSAMYFCASIRTESNTEAFFGQGTRLTVV.